The rows below give T cell receptor beta chains drawn from one sample of a study of glioma-infiltrating T cells. From the multiplex PCR reads, TCRdb called clonotypes with MiXCR, one entry per CDR3 protein. Of under 200,000 distinct CDR3 sequences in the sample, under 55% were seen once. Sequencing input: glioma tissue, nonneoplastic brain tissue, or PBMCs (not recorded which). These receptors were taken from a human donor with low-grade glioma or glioblastoma, undergoing nonglioma brain surgery, or in good health (not recorded which). Both conserved end residues are part of each CDR3. Each record gives: J gene, D gene, V gene, clone size, CDR3 DNA, CDR3 protein. A D gene is named only where the DNA matches it firmly. Expanded clones get a size class; other rows say once, few or many, or leave the size out.

J gene: TRBJ1-5
D gene: -
V gene: TRBV10-3
clone size: many
CDR3 DNA: TGTGCCATCCGGGGAGAGACGAGCAATCAGCCCCAGCATTTT
CDR3 protein: CAIRGETSNQPQHF

J gene: TRBJ2-1
D gene: TRBD2
V gene: TRBV20-1
clone size: many
CDR3 DNA: TGCAGTGCTAGAGAAGCTAGCGGGAGGTCGACGGGTGAGCAGTTCTTC
CDR3 protein: CSAREASGRSTGEQFF

J gene: TRBJ2-1
D gene: -
V gene: TRBV19
clone size: few
CDR3 DNA: TGTGCCAGTAGTGCTACCCACAAAGGTAGTGAGCAGTTCTTC
CDR3 protein: CASSATHKGSEQFF

J gene: TRBJ2-7
D gene: TRBD2
V gene: TRBV20-1
clone size: -
CDR3 DNA: TGCAGTGTTGTAAGGTTTGGCGGGAGTTACGAGCAGTACTTC
CDR3 protein: CSVVRFGGSYEQYF

J gene: TRBJ1-3
D gene: TRBD1
V gene: TRBV2
clone size: few
CDR3 DNA: TGTGCCAGCAGTCAGAACAGGGGCCCCTCTGGAAACACCATATATTTT
CDR3 protein: CASSQNRGPSGNTIYF

J gene: TRBJ2-5
D gene: -
V gene: TRBV5-1
clone size: -
CDR3 DNA: TGCGCCAGCAGCCCCCAACAGGATCAAGAGACCGAGTACTTC
CDR3 protein: CASSPQQDQETEYF

J gene: TRBJ2-2
D gene: -
V gene: TRBV3-1
clone size: -
CDR3 DNA: TGTGCCAGCAGCCAGACTGAGCTGTACACCGGGGAGCTGTTTTTT
CDR3 protein: CASSQTELYTGELFF

J gene: TRBJ1-2
D gene: -
V gene: TRBV6-1
clone size: -
CDR3 DNA: TGTGCCAGTAGTGAACAATTTGAAGTTAACTATGGCTACACCTTC
CDR3 protein: CASSEQFEVNYGYTF

J gene: TRBJ2-1
D gene: -
V gene: TRBV12-3/TRBV12-4
clone size: -
CDR3 DNA: TGTGCCAGCAGTTTCGGCTACCACAATGAGCAGTTCTTC
CDR3 protein: CASSFGYHNEQFF

J gene: TRBJ2-1
D gene: -
V gene: TRBV3-1
clone size: few
CDR3 DNA: TGTGCCAGCAGAACGGGGGCTGAGCAGTTCTTC
CDR3 protein: CASRTGAEQFF

J gene: TRBJ1-1
D gene: -
V gene: TRBV10-3
clone size: many
CDR3 DNA: TGTGCCATCGGAGTAGCCTCTGAAGCTTTCTTT
CDR3 protein: CAIGVASEAFF

J gene: TRBJ1-1
D gene: -
V gene: TRBV29-1
clone size: -
CDR3 DNA: TGCAGCGTTAATGGAGTAAAACCCCAAATGAACACTGAAGCTTTCTTT
CDR3 protein: CSVNGVKPQMNTEAFF

J gene: TRBJ2-5
D gene: -
V gene: TRBV29-1
clone size: -
CDR3 DNA: TGCAGCGTTGAAGGTCGGGAAACACCCCAAGAGACCCAGTACTTC
CDR3 protein: CSVEGRETPQETQYF

J gene: TRBJ1-3
D gene: -
V gene: TRBV12-3/TRBV12-4
clone size: -
CDR3 DNA: TGTGCCAGCAGAACCTCAGGGGTCCCTGGAAACACCATATATTTT
CDR3 protein: CASRTSGVPGNTIYF

J gene: TRBJ1-5
D gene: -
V gene: TRBV12-3/TRBV12-4
clone size: few
CDR3 DNA: TGTGCCAGCAGTTTAACAGGGTATCAGCCCCAGCATTTT
CDR3 protein: CASSLTGYQPQHF

J gene: TRBJ2-7
D gene: -
V gene: TRBV6-1
clone size: many
CDR3 DNA: TGTGCCAGCAGATACGACAGCTACGAGCAGTACTTC
CDR3 protein: CASRYDSYEQYF

J gene: TRBJ1-1
D gene: -
V gene: TRBV30
clone size: -
CDR3 DNA: TGTGCCTGGAGCCCGACAGGTAAAGGAACGAACACTGAAGCTTTCTTT
CDR3 protein: CAWSPTGKGTNTEAFF

J gene: TRBJ1-2
D gene: -
V gene: TRBV19
clone size: -
CDR3 DNA: TGTGCCACTACGACAGCGGAAAGGTCTGGCTACACCTTC
CDR3 protein: CATTTAERSGYTF

J gene: TRBJ2-3
D gene: -
V gene: TRBV27
clone size: many
CDR3 DNA: TGTGCCAGCAGTCTAACTGGAAGCCTTGTGATCCCAGATACGCAGTATTTT
CDR3 protein: CASSLTGSLVIPDTQYF

J gene: TRBJ1-2
D gene: -
V gene: TRBV12-5
clone size: -
CDR3 DNA: TGTGCTAGTGGTTTGGTACTCGACCCGGGGACCTATGGCTACACCTTC
CDR3 protein: CASGLVLDPGTYGYTF